These T cell receptor beta chains were read from a single sample in a study of blood T cell repertoires in COVID-19. This table comes from immunoSEQ multiplex PCR, and its TCRdb copy is limited to in-frame clones, with some not included. This table has about 130,000 clones, approximately 80% appearing once. Input material: peripheral blood. These receptor sequences come from a woman aged 45-65 years with acute or convalescent COVID-19. CDR3s include the opening cysteine and the closing phenylalanine or tryptophan. Each record gives: J gene, clone size, V gene, D gene, CDR3 DNA, CDR3 protein. D genes are given only for firm matches. Not all rows give a size; the values are once, few, many and, for expanded clones, a class.

>TRBJ1-1|.|TRBV9|TRBD1
TGTGCCAGCAGCGGTACAGGGGAGGACACTGAAGCTTTCTTT
CASSGTGEDTEAFF
>TRBJ2-1|.|TRBV4-2|TRBD2
TGTGCCAGCAGCCAAGAAGCGGGGGGGCAAGGGGACAATGAGCAGTTCTTC
CASSQEAGGQGDNEQFF
>TRBJ1-1|.|TRBV10-3|.
TGTGCCATCAGTGGGGAGAGGAGCTCTGAAGCTTTCTTT
CAISGERSSEAFF
>TRBJ1-6|.|TRBV9|.
TGTGCCAGCAGCGTAGTCGGGGATTCACCCCTCCACTTT
CASSVVGDSPLHF
>TRBJ1-1|.|TRBV19|.
TGTGCCAGTAGTATGAGCCAGGGGCGCATGAACACTGAAGCTTTCTTT
CASSMSQGRMNTEAFF
>TRBJ1-1|once|TRBV2|TRBD1
TGTGCCAGCAGTACTAGACAGGGGGCGAAGAATACTGAAGCTTTCTTT
CASSTRQGAKNTEAFF
>TRBJ2-7|.|TRBV6-1|.
TGTGCCAGCAGTGAACGCGAGGGATACGAGCAGTACTTC
CASSEREGYEQYF
>TRBJ1-2|.|TRBV7-8|TRBD1
TGTGCCAGCAGCTCGGGACAGGGGGCGTATGGCTACACCTTC
CASSSGQGAYGYTF
>TRBJ1-6|.|TRBV4-1|.
TGCGCCAGCAGCCAAGCGGTTTCATTTTCACAGGGTTGGAATTCACCCCTCCACTTT
CASSQAVSFSQGWNSPLHF
>TRBJ2-3|.|TRBV9|TRBD1
TGTGCCAGCAGCGTAGTTGGACAGGGGGTAACAGATACGCAGTATTTT
CASSVVGQGVTDTQYF
>TRBJ2-1|.|TRBV4-2|.
TGTGCCAGCAGCCAATTCGGGAATGGGATCAATGAGCAGTTCTTC
CASSQFGNGINEQFF
>TRBJ1-1|few|TRBV18|TRBD1
TGTGCCAGCTCACCCAAAGGACAGGGGGCGGCCCATTCGACTGAAGCTTTCTTT
CASSPKGQGAAHSTEAFF
>TRBJ1-6|.|TRBV19|.
TGTGCCAGTAGTATGGTAGCAGGGCTAGGAAATTCACCCCTCCACTTT
CASSMVAGLGNSPLHF
>TRBJ1-1|.|TRBV5-5|.
TGTGCCAGCAGCTTGGAATGGGAGCGGCGGAGTGGAACTGAAGCTTTCTTT
CASSLEWERRSGTEAFF
>TRBJ2-7|.|TRBV18|TRBD1
TGTGCCAGCTCACCGGTCACGGGACAGGTCGACGAGCAGTACTTC
CASSPVTGQVDEQYF
>TRBJ2-5|.|TRBV5-1|.
TGCGCCAGCAGCCTACAGGGTTACCAAGAGACCCAGTACTTC
CASSLQGYQETQYF
>TRBJ1-5|.|TRBV12-5|.
TGTGCTAGTGGTTTGCCGAATCAGCCCCAGCATTTT
CASGLPNQPQHF
>TRBJ2-1|.|TRBV9|.
TGTGCCAGCAGCGTAACCGGGTACTGGAGCGATGAGCAGTTCTTC
CASSVTGYWSDEQFF
>TRBJ1-6|.|TRBV5-1|.
TGCGCCAGCAGCTCGCGCACAGGGAACTATAATTCACCCCTCCACTTT
CASSSRTGNYNSPLHF